The 28 T cell receptor beta chains below come from one sample, sequenced in a study of shared clonotypes between healthy human individuals. The naive CD8 fraction comprised CD45RO-negative cells positively selected for CCR7 and excluded terminally differentiated effector memory CD45RA+ cells. Sequencing was performed with immunoSEQ multiplex PCR; in TCRdb, only in-frame clones are kept and a portion is missing. The data contain approximately 2,200,000 clones, about 92% of them singletons. Sequenced: naive CD8+ T cells from PBMCs. The source of these receptors is a man between 18 and 35 years old in good health. Some clones in this sample may be carry-over from other donors' samples.

The chain is built from TRBV14 and TRBJ2-7; tentative D call: TRBD1 (6 bases). CDR3 length equals 18 residues. CDR1 and CDR2 from the germline V gene are SGHDN and FVKESK. V dropped 0 bases and J dropped 0 bases, with 18 bases sitting between them. Written as DNA, the CDR3 is TGTGCCAGCAGCCAAGATTTATGGAAGGAGACAGGCTCCTACGAGCAGTACTTC. It codes for CASSQDLWKETGSYEQYF. The whole variable domain, filled in from reference TRBV14 and TRBJ2-7, reads EAGVTQFPSHSVIEKGQTVTLRCDPISGHDNLYWYRRVMGKEIKFLLHFVKESKQDESGMPNNRFLAERTGGTYSTLKVQPAELEDSGVYFCASSQDLWKETGSYEQYFGPGTRLTVT.

The V call is TRBV28, the J call TRBJ2-6, with 10 bases aligning to TRBD1. With 5 bases clipped from V and 6 bases from J, the junction kept 13 bases outside the gene matches. This CDR3 is 18 amino acids long. Looked up from germline, CDR1 is MDHEN and CDR2 is SYDVKM. CDR3 sequence: CASSPLDRGLWVANVLTF. The CDR3 nucleotides are TGTGCCAGCAGTCCACTCGACAGGGGGCTCTGGGTGGCCAACGTCCTGACTTTC.

This sequence joins TRBV7-9 and TRBJ2-7; D may be TRBD1 (7 bases). Germline V gives CDR1 SEHNR, CDR2 FQNEAQ (reference sequence). Trimming took 6 bases from V and 1 from J, leaving 10 bases between them. This CDR3 has 13 residues. The CDR3 region has the DNA TGTGCCAGCAGGTCAGGGGGGTCCTACGAGCAGTACTTC. Translated: CASRSGGSYEQYF.

The count of this clone is one. This CDR3 is also generated by other DNA sequences in the sample. The rearrangement uses TRBV7-9 and TRBJ2-3; no clear D. V was pared by 3 bases and J by 6 bases, with 7 bases between. CDR3 length equals 12 residues. CDR1 and CDR2 (germline): SEHNR, FQNEAQ (reference sequence). CDR3 region: CASSFGADTQYF. In nucleotides, the CDR3 is TGTGCCAGCAGCTTTGGAGCGGATACGCAGTATTTT.

V is TRBV27 and J is TRBJ2-7, with D perhaps TRBD1 (6 bases). Germline-derived CDR1 and CDR2 are MNHEY and SMNVEV (reference sequence). Between the trimmed V and J ends, which lost 5 bases and 10 bases, there was a span of 24 bases. CDR3 length: 15 amino acids. CDR3 region: CASSPVGSWDTQQYF. CDR3 nucleotide sequence: TGTGCCAGCAGTCCCGTGGGGTCCTGGGACACTCAACAGTACTTC.

The rearrangement links TRBV14 to TRBJ2-5, with D possibly TRBD2 on 5 matching bases. Trimming left V 1 base short and J 5 bases short, with 20 bases between. The germline CDR1 and CDR2 sequences are SGHDN and FVKESK. There are 17 residues in the CDR3. The CDR3 protein is CASSQAFRPSLRETQYF. For the CDR3, the DNA is TGTGCCAGCAGCCAAGCCTTTCGACCTAGCCTGCGGGAGACCCAGTACTTC.

This chain uses TRBV2 with TRBJ2-7; the D is unclear. Between the trimmed V and J ends, which lost 8 bases and 2 bases, there was a span of 16 bases. The CDR3 is 14 residues long. CDR1 SNHLY and CDR2 FYNNEI come from the germline V gene. CDR3 loop: CASPPPLSPYEQYF. The CDR3 DNA is TGTGCCAGCCCCCCGCCACTATCCCCCTACGAGCAGTACTTC.

The chain couples TRBV19 to TRBJ2-7; the match to TRBD2 covers 8 bases. There are 14 residues in the CDR3. V was clipped by 3 bases and J by 2 bases; unmatched bases: 3. CDR1 and CDR2 (germline): LNHDA, SQIVND (reference sequence). Written as DNA, the CDR3 is TGTGCCAGTAGTATTGATAGCGGGACCTACGAGCAGTACTTC. Translating gives CASSIDSGTYEQYF.

The J gene is TRBJ1-5, the V gene TRBV19; 7 bases map to TRBD1. Germline CDR1 is LNHDA and CDR2 is SQIVND (reference sequence). J lost 5 bases, V lost 4 bases, and 14 bases had no gene match. CDR3 length: 17 amino acids. The CDR3 sequence: CASSNYRQGGADQPQHF. CDR3 DNA: TGTGCCAGTAGTAACTATCGACAGGGAGGGGCGGATCAGCCCCAGCATTTT.

The V call is TRBV9, the J call TRBJ2-5; a possible D gene is TRBD2 (5 bases). The V end lost 0 bases, the J end lost 2 bases, and 11 bases lay between the germline ends. Germline V lookup: CDR1 SGDLS, CDR2 YYNGEE. The CDR3 has 15 amino acids. The CDR3 protein is CASSVAGSGQETQYF. The CDR3 DNA sequence: TGTGCCAGCAGCGTAGCGGGGAGCGGACAAGAGACCCAGTACTTC.

The rearrangement links TRBV28 to TRBJ2-3; no clear D. In germline, CDR1 is MDHEN, CDR2 SYDVKM. This CDR3 spans 18 amino acids. Trimming pared 1 base from V and 0 bases from J, leaving 17 bases between. The CDR3 DNA sequence: TGTGCCAGCAGTTTATTGCGTTTTGGACCCCGAAGCACAGATACGCAGTATTTT. It codes for CASSLLRFGPRSTDTQYF.

The chain combines TRBV7-9 with TRBJ2-1; D may be TRBD2 (6 bases). V shed 0 bases and J shed 3 bases, with 12 bases lying between them. CDR1 and CDR2 (germline): SEHNR, FQNEAQ (reference sequence). CDR3 length: 16 amino acids. The CDR3 DNA sequence: TGTGCCAGCAGCTTAGCCCTACTGGGACTCTACAATGAGCAGTTCTTC. It codes for CASSLALLGLYNEQFF.

The chain combines TRBV6-1 with TRBJ1-1, with D unclear. Germline V CDR1 and CDR2: MNHNS, SASEGT. V lost 7 bases to trimming and J lost 5 bases, with 11 bases between them. CDR3 length: 12 residues. The CDR3 here is CASTTGGTEAFF. In DNA, the CDR3 is TGTGCCAGCACCACGGGTGGTACTGAAGCTTTCTTT.

The chain couples TRBV2 to TRBJ2-1, with unresolved D. Looked up from germline, CDR1 is SNHLY and CDR2 is FYNNEI. V gave up 5 bases and J gave up 0 bases, with 2 bases separating them. The CDR3 covers 12 residues. Here the CDR3 reads CASSLSYNEQFF. DNA for the CDR3: TGTGCCAGCAGTCTCTCCTACAATGAGCAGTTCTTC.

This chain uses TRBV10-3 with TRBJ1-2; no firm D call. CDR3 size: 11 residues. CDR1 and CDR2 (germline): ENHRY, SYGVKD. Trimming took off 6 bases at V and 10 bases at J, with 12 bases between the two ends. CDR3 loop: CAISAYGFYTF. Written as DNA, the CDR3 is TGTGCCATCAGCGCCTATGGGTTCTACACCTTC.

CDR3 region: CASSIIGGEWSNQPQHF. CDR3 coding DNA: TGTGCCAGTAGTATAATCGGGGGAGAGTGGAGCAATCAGCCCCAGCATTTT. The J gene is TRBJ1-5, the V gene TRBV19, with D possibly being TRBD1 (5 bases). The germline gives CDR1 LNHDA, CDR2 SQIVND (reference sequence). V gave up 2 bases and J gave up 1 base, with 15 bases separating them. There are 17 residues in the CDR3.

The J gene is TRBJ1-2, the V gene TRBV12-5; 8 bases line up with TRBD1. The CDR3 extends over 16 amino acids. Germline values: CDR1 LGHNT, CDR2 FRNRAP. The J segment lost 5 bases and the V segment lost 2 bases, leaving 10 bases of the junction unmatched. The DNA for the CDR3 is TGTGCTAGTGGTTTGACATCGACAGGGGCGATATATGGCTACACCTTC. Its protein product is CASGLTSTGAIYGYTF.

V is TRBV5-1 and J is TRBJ2-7; 9 bases are a match to TRBD2. This CDR3 has 15 residues. The germline gives CDR1 SGHRS, CDR2 YFSETQ. V shed 6 bases, J shed 5 bases, and the junction held 12 bases outside the gene matches. The chain's CDR3 is CASTLIAGVGHEQYF. The CDR3 DNA sequence: TGCGCCAGCACTCTTATAGCGGGAGTAGGCCACGAGCAGTACTTC.

This chain links TRBV7-9 with TRBJ2-2, with TRBD1 as a possible D gene (6 bases). The V and J ends lost 4 bases and 1 base respectively, with 10 bases between them. CDR3 length equals 15 residues. Germline lookup yields CDR1 SEHNR and CDR2 FQNEAQ (reference sequence). CDR3 sequence: CASSSDRRNTGELFF. CDR3 DNA: TGTGCCAGCAGCTCTGACAGGAGGAACACCGGGGAGCTGTTTTTT. Drawing the rest from reference TRBV7-9 and TRBJ2-2, the complete variable domain is DTGVSQNPRHKITKRGQNVTFRCDPISEHNRLYWYRQTLGQGPEFLTYFQNEAQLEKSRLLSDRFSAERPKGSFSTLEIQRTEQGDSAMYLCASSSDRRNTGELFFGEGSRLTVL.

The chain employs TRBV9 and TRBJ2-1; 10 nucleotides line up with TRBD2. J was trimmed by 5 bases and V by 3 bases; bases with no gene match: 5. The CDR3 has 15 residues. Looked up from germline, CDR1 is SGDLS and CDR2 is YYNGEE. This CDR3 reads CASSAYGTSDNEQFF. The DNA of the CDR3 is TGTGCCAGCAGCGCCTACGGGACTAGCGACAATGAGCAGTTCTTC. Full variable domain (rest looked up from reference TRBV9 and TRBJ2-1): DSGVTQTPKHLITATGQRVTLRCSPRSGDLSVYWYQQSLDQGLQFLIQYYNGEERAKGNILERFSAQQFPDLHSELNLSSLELGDSALYFCASSAYGTSDNEQFFGPGTRLTVL.

The chain couples TRBV29-1 to TRBJ2-7, with D possibly TRBD1 on 5 matching bases. CDR1 is SQVTM, CDR2 ANQGSEA, per germline. Trimming left V 7 bases short and J 0 bases short, with 13 bases between. The CDR3 runs to 13 residues. The CDR3 region is CSAAQGLSYEQYF. In DNA, the CDR3 is TGCAGCGCAGCGCAGGGCCTCTCCTACGAGCAGTACTTC.

V is TRBV10-3 and J is TRBJ2-5, with D hard to call. The CDR3 covers 13 residues. The germline V gene encodes CDR1 ENHRY and CDR2 SYGVKD. V lost 3 bases to trimming and J lost 7 bases, with 12 bases between them. The CDR3 sequence: CAISDERASTQYF. In DNA, the CDR3 is TGTGCCATCAGTGATGAAAGAGCTTCGACCCAGTACTTC.

This chain joins TRBV28 and TRBJ2-1; 15 nucleotides line up with TRBD2. Germline V gene sequence: CDR1 MDHEN, CDR2 SYDVKM. The CDR3 extends over 18 amino acids. V lost 7 bases, J lost 2 bases, and 9 bases stayed unmatched. The CDR3 DNA reads TGTGCCAGCACCTTCCCGAGGACTAGCGGGAGGGCCTACAATGAGCAGTTCTTC. It is translated as CASTFPRTSGRAYNEQFF.

This sequence joins TRBV7-6 and TRBJ1-4; perhaps TRBD1 as D (6 bases). From germline, CDR1 is SGHVS and CDR2 FNYEAQ. Trimming took 5 bases from V and 3 from J, leaving 13 bases between them. This CDR3 contains 15 residues. The CDR3 region has the DNA TGTGCCAGCAGCACCCGACAGGACGCTAATGAAAAACTGTTTTTT. Translated, it gives CASSTRQDANEKLFF.

V and J are TRBV6-1 and TRBJ1-2; unclear D gene. The CDR3 totals 11 residues. With 3 bases removed from V and 12 bases from J, the gap between germline ends came to 11 bases. Looked up from germline, CDR1 is MNHNS and CDR2 is SASEGT. This CDR3 is CASSDISMNTF. The CDR3 bases are TGTGCCAGCAGTGACATAAGCATGAACACCTTC.

The CDR3 loop reads CASSGQGGNQPQHF. For the CDR3, the DNA is TGTGCCAGTAGTGGACAGGGAGGGAATCAGCCCCAGCATTTT. The J gene is TRBJ1-5, the V gene TRBV19, with 8 positions matching TRBD1. Germline CDR1 reads LNHDA; CDR2 reads SQIVND (reference sequence). V shed 5 bases and J 4 bases; nucleotides not matched to a gene: 4. The CDR3 has 14 amino acids.

This clone appeared a few times. Compared with germline, one end of the junction differs, possibly owing to a read error. The rearrangement joins TRBV4-1 to TRBJ1-3; D is unclear. The germline CDR1 and CDR2 sequences are MGHRA and YSYEKL. The CDR3 is 12 amino acids. The CDR3 coding sequence is TGCGCCAGCAGCCAAGCGTTAGGTCACTTGGATTTT. This translates into CASSQALGHLDF.

The rearrangement joins TRBV7-3 to TRBJ2-1; 10 positions match TRBD2. The junction had 7 bases not matched to a gene; V was cut back by 5 bases and J by 6 bases. The CDR3 covers 15 residues. Germline CDR1 reads SGHTA; CDR2 reads FQGTGA. The CDR3 spells CASSLIAGGGNEQFF. DNA of the CDR3: TGTGCCAGCAGCCTGATAGCGGGAGGCGGCAATGAGCAGTTCTTC.